Below, 27 T cell receptor beta chains from the same sample are listed, as sequenced in a study of blood T cells in healthy people across ages. The use of a sample-barcoded 5' primer and a J-beta primer mix characterized a second PCR of roughly 6 to 11 cycles. TCRdb ran MiXCR on the 5' RACE reads and lists one entry per CDR3 protein. Of 850,000 or so distinct CDR3 sequences in the sample, 29% were seen once. The sample taken for sequencing was blood. These receptors were taken from a woman over 75 in good health.

The chain combines TRBV12-3 or TRBV12-4 with TRBJ2-3, with 8 bases fitting TRBD2. CDR3 length: 17 amino acids. Trimming took 5 bases from V and 7 from J; bases not matched to a gene: 17. The CDR3, as DNA: TGTGCCAGCAGTCTGAGAGGAAGCGGGGGCCGGAGGAATACGCAGTATTTT. Translated, it gives CASSLRGSGGRRNTQYF.

This clonotype was picked up many times. The V call is TRBV12-3 or TRBV12-4, the J call TRBJ2-7; the D is unclear. Trimming pared 5 bases from V and 2 bases from J, leaving 10 bases between. The CDR3 loop spans 13 amino acids. CDR3 residues: CASSLESTYEQYF. CDR3 sequence (DNA): TGTGCCAGCAGTCTAGAGTCAACCTACGAGCAGTACTTC.

CDR3 DNA: TGTGCCAGCAGTTACTCGAAGCCTAATCGGGGGGCAGAACATGGCTACACCTTC. Its translation is CASSYSKPNRGAEHGYTF. The chain uses TRBV6-2 or TRBV6-3 and TRBJ1-2, with D possibly TRBD1 on 6 matching bases. CDR1 and CDR2 (germline): MNHEY, SVGEGT. This CDR3 contains 18 residues. V lost 0 bases and J lost 6, with 23 bases in between.

Points on this clonotype: Possible read error: a much larger clone is one base away. The V and J genes are TRBV7-2 and TRBJ1-2; D is possibly TRBD1 (5 bases). Looked up from germline, CDR1 is SGHTA and CDR2 is FQGNSA. The CDR3 has 13 residues. CDR3 nucleotides: TGTGCCAACAGCTTGTGGGGCGAGTTTGGCTACACCTTC. Protein product: CANSLWGEFGYTF. Full variable domain (remainder filled in from reference TRBV7-2 and TRBJ1-2): GAGVSQSPSNKVTEKGKDVELRCDPISGHTALYWYRQSLGQGLEFLIYFQGNSAPDKSGLPSDRFSAERTGGSVSTLTIQRTQQEDSAVYLCANSLWGEFGYTFGSGTRLTVV.

This clonotype was recorded a few times. This chain connects TRBV6-5 to TRBJ1-5; no clear D. This CDR3 has 17 residues. The germline V gene encodes CDR1 MNHEY and CDR2 SVGAGI. V was cut by 2 bases and J by 2 bases, with 16 bases left in between. The CDR3 nucleotides read TGTGCCAGCAGTTACAGACGGCCCGACGCGGGCAATCAGCCCCAGCATTTT. Protein sequence: CASSYRRPDAGNQPQHF.

This clonotype has a count of ten or more. The CDR3 nucleotides read TGTGCCAGCAGTGCTAGCGGCATTAGGGAGACCCAGTACTTC. Protein: CASSASGIRETQYF. V is TRBV2 and J is TRBJ2-5; 7 bases map to TRBD2. Trimming removed 4 bases from V and 5 bases from J; junction bases left unmatched: 7. From germline, CDR1 is SNHLY and CDR2 FYNNEI. The CDR3 has 14 residues.

This clonotype was picked up many times. The chain has TRBV5-1 and TRBJ1-2; D might be TRBD1 (5 bases). The germline V gene has CDR1 SGHRS and CDR2 YFSETQ. V was clipped by 1 base and J by 4 bases, with 8 bases between them. CDR3 length: 13 residues. DNA for the CDR3: TGCGCCAGCAGCTTGAACAGGCTCTATGGCTACACCTTC. As protein: CASSLNRLYGYTF.

V is TRBV6-5 and J is TRBJ1-1, with TRBD1 matching over 8 bases. The CDR3 extends over 14 amino acids. Germline V gives CDR1 MNHEY, CDR2 SVGAGI. V dropped 6 bases and J dropped 6; count of bases not matched to a gene: 9. This chain's CDR3 is CASRIPGQAAEAFF. The CDR3 nucleotides read TGTGCCAGCAGAATACCGGGACAGGCTGCTGAAGCTTTCTTT.

This clonotype was counted at least ten times. This chain links TRBV7-8 with TRBJ1-6; a weak D match, TRBD1 (6 bases). This CDR3 contains 14 residues. V lost 5 bases and J lost 9, with 14 bases in between. CDR1 is SGHVS and CDR2 is FQNEAQ in the germline V gene. For the CDR3, the DNA is TGTGCCAGCAGCCCACAGGGACTAGGTTCACCCCTCCACTTT. Its protein product is CASSPQGLGSPLHF.

This rearrangement joins TRBV21-1 to TRBJ1-6; TRBD1 is the table's D call, not checked against the DNA. TRBV21-1 is a documented pseudogene. CDR3 length equals 12 residues. The chain's CDR3 is CASTIGTLARHF. DNA for the CDR3: TGTGCCAGCACCATCGGCACCCTGGCCCGCCACTTT.

This clonotype was recorded at least ten times. This chain uses TRBV7-2 with TRBJ1-2, with 7 bases matching TRBD1. Germline loops: CDR1 SGHTA, CDR2 FQGNSA. V lost 5 bases, J lost 1 base, and 7 bases stayed unmatched. CDR3 size: 15 residues. CDR3 nucleotide sequence: TGTGCCAGCAGCAACTACAGGGGTCTTAACTATGGCTACACCTTC. Protein: CASSNYRGLNYGYTF.

This chain joins TRBV3-1 and TRBJ1-2; D not certain. The germline gives CDR1 LGHDT, CDR2 YNNKEL (reference sequence). V was pared by 4 bases and J by 1 base, with 16 bases between. CDR3 length: 16 amino acids. This chain's CDR3 is CASSLQGDLINYGYTF. The CDR3 bases are TGTGCCAGCAGCCTCCAAGGTGACCTGATTAACTATGGCTACACCTTC.

This clonotype occurred a few times. This chain joins TRBV13 and TRBJ2-1; D is unclear. The V end was cut by 10 bases, the J end by 4 bases, with 14 bases between. Germline CDR1 reads PRHDT; CDR2 reads FYEKMQ (reference sequence). CDR3 length: 13 residues. The CDR3 nucleotides are TGTGCCACCAAACCTATTTCGTACAATGAGCAGTTCTTC. Translating gives CATKPISYNEQFF.

On this clonotype: The junction and the germline gene differ at one end; a read error may be behind it. The rearrangement joins TRBV7-9 to TRBJ1-1; D perhaps matches TRBD1 (6 bases). The CDR3 runs 13 residues. Per germline, CDR1 SEHNR and CDR2 FQNEAQ (reference sequence). The CDR3 nucleotides are TGTGCCAGCACCTTACAGGGGAACACTGAAGCTTTCTTT. Translated, it gives CASTLQGNTEAFF.

Many counts were recorded for this clonotype. The chain carries TRBV3-1 and TRBJ1-6, with a weak D call TRBD1 (5 bases). The CDR3 contains 12 residues. Deletions cut 3 bases from V and 8 bases from J, with 5 bases between. In germline, CDR1 is LGHDT, CDR2 YNNKEL (reference sequence). The CDR3, as DNA: TGTGCCAGCAGCCAGGGGGATTCACCCCTCCACTTT. Protein sequence: CASSQGDSPLHF.

The chain joins TRBV6-6 to TRBJ1-2; D ambiguous. CDR1 is MNHNY and CDR2 is SVGAGI in the germline V gene (reference sequence). Trimming stripped 2 bases from V and 4 bases from J, with 14 bases between. The length of the CDR3 is 15 residues. The CDR3 is CASSYPAASFYGYTF. The CDR3 nucleotides are TGTGCCAGCAGTTACCCGGCAGCGTCTTTCTATGGCTACACCTTC.

Of note for this clonotype: A read error is possible here, since a much larger clone lies one base away. In DNA, the CDR3 is TGCAGTGCTAGTCTAAGACAGGGAAACTATGGCTGCACCTTC. The encoded protein is CSASLRQGNYGCTF. The chain links TRBV20-1 to TRBJ1-2; 7 bases line up with TRBD1. CDR3 length: 14 amino acids. CDR1 DFQATT and CDR2 SNEGSKA come from the germline V gene (reference sequence).

This clonotype occurred a few times. This chain joins TRBV5-1 and TRBJ2-3, with 15 bases matching TRBD2. The CDR3 is 17 amino acids. With V trimmed by 4 bases and J by 3 bases, 6 bases remained unmatched. Germline CDR1 and CDR2: SGHRS and YFSETQ. CDR3 nucleotide sequence: TGCGCCAGCAGCACCTGGACTAGCGGGGGGGTTACAGATACGCAGTATTTT. Its translation: CASSTWTSGGVTDTQYF. The whole variable domain, remainder taken from reference TRBV5-1 and TRBJ2-3, is KAGVTQTPRYLIKTRGQQVTLSCSPISGHRSVSWYQQTPGQGLQFLFEYFSETQRNKGNFPGRFSGRQFSNSRSEMNVSTLELGDSALYLCASSTWTSGGVTDTQYFGPGTRLTVL.

The chain has TRBV5-4 and TRBJ1-1, with a tentative D call TRBD1 (5 bases). The V gene lost 2 bases and the J gene lost 5 bases, with 10 bases spanning the gap. CDR1 and CDR2 (germline): SGHNT, YYREEE (reference sequence). The CDR3 has 13 residues. CDR3 in amino acids: CASSFAGRTEAFF. CDR3 in DNA: TGTGCCAGCAGCTTCGCAGGGCGGACTGAAGCTTTCTTT.

This clonotype was seen more than once but under ten times. The chain carries TRBV27 and TRBJ2-3; D is possibly TRBD2 (6 bases). This CDR3 contains 13 residues. CDR1 and CDR2 (germline): MNHEY, SMNVEV (reference sequence). V dropped 5 bases and J dropped 6 bases, with 12 bases sitting between them. The CDR3 DNA reads TGTGCCAGCAGTGGAGAAGCGGGCGATACGCAGTATTTT. It yields the protein CASSGEAGDTQYF.

Concerning this clonotype itself: One junction end does not reproduce the germline sequence, and a read error may be involved. The chain combines TRBV20-1 with TRBJ1-4, with no clear D. The germline V gene has CDR1 DFQATT and CDR2 SNEGSKA (reference sequence). The CDR3 is 10 amino acids. The CDR3 DNA follows: TGCAGTGCTAGTTCTGAAAAACGGTTTTTT. It encodes CSASSEKRFF.

The chain combines TRBV6-2 or TRBV6-3 with TRBJ2-7; D is tentatively TRBD1 or TRBD2 (6 bases each). CDR1 and CDR2 from the germline V gene are MNHEY and SVGEGT. The CDR3 has 14 residues. V lost 8 bases to trimming and J lost 3 bases, with 17 bases between them. In DNA, the CDR3 is TGTGCCAGCTTCAAGGGGGGCAGATACTACGAGCAGTACTTC. Its protein is CASFKGGRYYEQYF.

This clonotype was observed many times. The V call is TRBV6-6, the J call TRBJ2-2; D could derive from TRBD1 or TRBD2 (5 bases each). The CDR3 length is 12 residues. Trimming left V 6 bases short and J 6 bases short, with 8 bases between. Germline CDR1 and CDR2: MNHNY and SVGAGI (reference sequence). Written as DNA, the CDR3 is TGTGCCAGCAGCCAGGGAGCCGGGGAGCTGTTTTTT. The encoded protein is CASSQGAGELFF.

Many counts were recorded for this clonotype. CDR3 DNA: TGTGCCAGCAGCTTGGGTGGTCTTAAGTATGGCTACACCTTC. Its protein is CASSLGGLKYGYTF. The chain links TRBV5-6 to TRBJ1-2; unclear D gene. The CDR3 is 14 amino acids. Germline lookup yields CDR1 SGHDT and CDR2 YYEEEE. Trimming took 0 bases from V and 5 from J, leaving 11 bases between them.

This clonotype was detected a few times. The rearrangement links TRBV15 to TRBJ2-2, with D possibly called TRBD1 or TRBD2 (5 bases each). V was cut by 3 bases and J by 6 bases, with 20 bases left in between. This CDR3 is built from 17 residues. Germline-derived CDR1 and CDR2 are LNHNV and YYDKDF (reference sequence). The CDR3 nucleotides read TGTGCCACCAGCAGGCTAACAGGCGATCCGAGGGCCGGGGAGCTGTTTTTT. It codes for CATSRLTGDPRAGELFF.

In its sample, this clonotype was seen once. This chain uses TRBV12-3 or TRBV12-4 with TRBJ1-2, with a possible D match to TRBD1 (5 bases). Trimming stripped 6 bases from V and 8 bases from J, with 19 bases between. CDR3 length: 14 amino acids. CDR3 sequence (DNA): TGTGCCAGCAGCACCGGTTGGGGGGAAGCGGGCTACACCTTC. Residues: CASSTGWGEAGYTF.

This clonotype was observed many times. The chain is built from TRBV6-2 or TRBV6-3 and TRBJ2-5, with 7 positions matching TRBD2. The CDR3 sequence is 13 residues long. Germline V gives CDR1 MNHEY, CDR2 SVGEGT. V dropped 6 bases and J dropped 5; count of bases not matched to a gene: 6. The CDR3 here is CASRYGRLETQYF. The CDR3 DNA follows: TGTGCCAGCAGGTACGGGAGGCTGGAGACCCAGTACTTC.